This T cell receptor beta chain was sequenced in a study of blood T cell repertoires in COVID-19. Whole-study context: The United States, Italy and Spain provided the acute and convalescent COVID-19 samples. PBMCs, B-cell-depleted T cells, or T cells provided the cDNA or gDNA that made up the material.

In the original workflow: Estimated nucleated cell counts came from reference gene primer amplification. Here immunoSEQ multiplex PCR was the method, and the copy in TCRdb shows in-frame clones only, minus some. That table furnishes V, J and clone size, whereas the DNA furnished D and trimming. The sample has fewer than 250,000 clones, around 85% seen once; the top ten hold under 0.9%. Trimming left V 0 bases short and J 12 bases short, with 18 bases between. The CDR3 loop spans 15 amino acids. Germline V gene sequence: CDR1 LGHDT, CDR2 YNNKEL (reference sequence). Material for sequencing was peripheral blood. This TCR was recovered from a man between 40 and 49 years old with acute or convalescent COVID-19. The rearrangement links TRBV3-1 (or the pseudogene TRBV3-2) to TRBJ2-4; D is possibly TRBD2 (5 bases). The CDR3 here is CASSQEVGSGTTQYF. CDR3 coding DNA: TGTGCCAGCAGCCAAGAGGTTGGGAGTGGAACTACTCAGTACTTC.